This T cell receptor beta chain emerged from a study of blood T cell repertoires in COVID-19. Germline V CDR1 and CDR2: SGHDT, YYEEEE. The CDR3 loop spans 14 amino acids. V lost 4 bases, J lost 2 bases, and 3 bases stayed unmatched. Participants were placed into cohorts based on the clinical history they reported. Libraries were prepared by immunoSEQ multiplex PCR; TCRdb keeps only in-frame clonotypes and omits some of them. Seen here are hundreds of thousands of clones, around 90% observed once, and the top ten hold roughly 6%. Worth noting for this clone: Given a much more abundant clone one base away, this may be a read error.

The clonotype comes from a woman in her 30s with acute COVID-19. The V and J genes are TRBV5-6 and TRBJ2-7; 10 bases align to TRBD1. The sequenced sample consisted of PBMCs or T cells enriched from blood (not recorded which). The CDR3 region has the DNA TGTGCCAGCAGCCTCGGGACAGGGGCCTACGAGCAGTACTTC. Protein product: CASSLGTGAYEQYF.